This T cell receptor (beta chain) was profiled in a study of CD4 T cells in relation to SARS-CoV-2 and coronaviruses. Overall study: TCR beta CDR3s were sequenced after 10-day antigen culture of PBMCs. Shared crossreactive spike epitopes were mapped to their HLA restriction.

Before the COVID-19 pandemic, during about 2010-2018, CD4+ T cells were taken from unexposed donors. The cells were cultured for around ten days before CD4+ T cells were isolated. As cell numbers allowed, unexposed-donor CD4+ T cells faced SARS-CoV-2 S/N and four cold-coronavirus spikes. In regard to this clone: Its antigen is unidentified.

Germline loops: CDR1 SQVTM, CDR2 ANQGSEA. This CDR3 is 16 amino acids long. The ends lost 2 bases at V and 3 bases at J; junction bases unmatched: 9. Assay: immunoSEQ multiplex PCR; the TCRdb copy retains only in-frame clones and omits some. In the table there are tens of thousands of clones, 60% to 75% of which are singletons. Sample: CD4+ T cells from PBMCs, cultured in vitro. This rearrangement joins TRBV29-1 to TRBJ2-3; 9 bases agree with TRBD2. This TCR came from a human donor in good health. The CDR3 DNA is TGCAGCGTTGAAATTAATAGCGGGGGTCTAACAGATACGCAGTATTTT. Its protein product is CSVEINSGGLTDTQYF.